This T cell receptor (beta chain) originates from a study of blood T cells in healthy people across ages. Combining a sample-barcoded 5' primer with a J-beta primer mix, a second PCR ran for about 7 to 11 cycles. TCRdb fed the 5' RACE reads into MiXCR, producing one record per CDR3 protein. This table has hundreds of thousands of distinct CDR3 sequences, 62% appearing once. This CDR3 contains 14 residues. Germline CDR1 is DFQATT and CDR2 is SNEGSKA (reference sequence). The trim removed 6 bases at V and 0 bases at J, leaving 4 bases unmatched. This TCR came from a man aged 25-40 years in good health. Sequencing input: blood. The chain carries TRBV20-1 and TRBJ1-4; 7 positions match TRBD1. CDR3 nucleotides: TGCAGTGCAACTCAGGGGGCAACTAATGAAAAACTGTTTTTT. Translating it yields CSATQGATNEKLFF.